The present T cell receptor (beta chain) was sequenced within a study of T cells in Graves' hyperthyroidism and ophthalmopathy (dated by TCRdb to 2018 to 2020). Notes on the research overall: Peripheral blood was sampled at the time of initial diagnosis, prior to any treatment. TCR V-J signatures able to tell the groups apart were searched for in a discovery cohort of about a hundred patients, of whom over 40 had Graves' ophthalmopathy and 57 had stable Graves' hyperthyroidism. Thyroid tissue and blood T-cell repertoires from six Graves' hyperthyroidism patients were also compared in the study. Prospective prediction of ophthalmopathy was tested in an independent validation cohort consisting of some 18 hyperthyroidism patients and some 16 patients who later progressed to ophthalmopathy. For training and testing, the approximately 92 patients in the discovery cohort were randomly divided in a 7:3 ratio. After blood sampling, hyperthyroidism patients were treated with methimazole at a starting dose of 30 mg daily, and ophthalmopathy patients were treated with high-dose intravenous methylprednisolone. TCR Vbeta CDR3 sequencing of fewer than 150 peripheral blood samples (roughly 43 ophthalmopathy, under 80 hyperthyroidism and roughly 17 progressor patients) is reported in the paper. The paper's findings and limits, for the study overall: In validation, the model predicted progression to ophthalmopathy a median of about 5.9 months before onset, with approximately 68% sensitivity and roughly 77% specificity. A 13 V-J signature model separated ophthalmopathy from stable hyperthyroidism, with about 90% sensitivity and 81.08% specificity in cross-validation and 80%/75% in testing. Blood samples also contained most of the expanded thyroid clonotypes (frequency above 0.001), which suggests that blood repertoires may reflect thyroid immune responses. No statistical method was used to fix the sample size in advance, and group allocation was not hidden from the investigators.

After removal of 4 bases from V and 4 bases from J, the junction retains 8 bases not matched to a gene. Including the terminal cysteine and phenylalanine, the CDR3 comprises 16 residues. Kept here is only the CDR3 DNA, which spans 48 bases and is read in frame from base 1. Moderately to severely active disease, a Clinical Activity Score of at least 3, a NOSPECS grade of at least 4, and a duration under 3 months were present in ophthalmopathy patients. The study excluded patients with uncontrolled infections, other autoimmune diseases, pregnancy or lactation. Diagnoses were based on clinical symptoms, serum thyroxine and TRAb, thyroid ultrasound and orbital computed tomography. PBMCs were isolated from 10 ml of fresh peripheral blood by Ficoll-Paque density gradient centrifugation. Total RNA was extracted using Trizol reagent, and RNA quality was assessed on an Agilent 2100 Bioanalyzer. This clonotype was counted at least ten times. Its antigen is unknown. Base qualities are missing; no much larger clone stands one base away.

The TCR beta CDR3 regions were amplified from RNA transcripts. The first round of RT-PCR for the TCR CDR3 was performed with the HTBI primer set and the Qiagen OneStep RT-PCR kit. A second multiplex PCR round built the libraries, followed by size selection and purification. Paired-end sequencing of the libraries was performed with 100 bp reads on an Illumina HiSeq2000. On the authors' methods: SOAPnuke was used to process the raw data, removing reads that contained adapters or uncalled bases, had a mean Phred below 15, or lacked an exact match to the constant primer or identifier. High-quality paired reads were merged using COPE v1.2.5, and each unique nucleotide sequence was defined as a clonotype. MiTCR v1.1 was used to align the clonotypes against IMGT TRBV, TRBD and TRBJ reference segments. Only V-J combinations with frequency above 0.0001, covering 99% to 99.2% of repertoires, were analysed. A TCS score was defined as the ratio between F50 (clonal expansion) and ExV (chaos), using BLOSUM62-based TCRdist between CDR3 peptides within each V-J. Welch's t-statistics and random forest reduced roughly 530 V-J features to about 12, which were used in a naive Bayes classifier (R e1071). Clones were called with MiXCR by TCRdb after fastp trimmed the public reads at Q25, and only in-frame beta chains were retained. Rows are unified per CDR3 protein, each entry keeping the most common DNA and genes. TCRdb's processing, not the study's, gives the V and J calls here. This sample gives about 400,000 distinct CDR3 sequences in total; over 12% of them show up just once. Jointly, the top ten make up 25% to 30% of the sample.

Recombination linked TRBV12-3 or TRBV12-4 to TRBJ2-1, with 9 bases matching TRBD2. The clonotype originates from a middle-aged man with Graves' ophthalmopathy. Material for sequencing was blood. The CDR3 region: CASSSMGLATYNEQFF. Read as DNA, the sequence is TGTGCCAGCAGTTCAATGGGACTAGCCACATACAATGAGCAGTTCTTC.